These 7 T cell receptor beta chains were all obtained from the same sample, sequenced in a study of blood T cell repertoires in COVID-19. Assay used: immunoSEQ multiplex PCR; TCRdb lists only in-frame clones, some missing. The table shows 70,000 to 90,000 clones, with 86% occurring only once. The source material was peripheral blood. These receptors all come from a man aged 50 to 59 with active COVID-19.

CDR3 amino acids: CASSRNVGQFRDGYTF. CDR3 in DNA: TGTGCCAGCAGCCGCAATGTCGGACAGTTCCGAGATGGCTACACCTTC. The chain links TRBV4-2 to TRBJ1-2, with D perhaps matching TRBD1 (6 bases). V was shortened by 4 bases and J by 6 bases, with 21 bases between the two germline ends. Germline CDR1 reads LGHNA; CDR2 reads YNFKEQ. There are 16 residues in the CDR3.

The chain is built from TRBV6-1 and TRBJ1-5, with 7 bases identical to TRBD1. CDR3 length: 13 amino acids. The germline gives CDR1 MNHNS, CDR2 SASEGT. V dropped 3 bases and J dropped 4; count of bases not matched to a gene: 0. CDR3 amino acids: CASSEDRNQPQHF. In DNA, the CDR3 is TGTGCCAGCAGTGAGGACAGGAATCAGCCCCAGCATTTT.

The rearrangement uses TRBV28 and TRBJ2-1; TRBD1 might be the D (6 bases). In germline, CDR1 is MDHEN, CDR2 SYDVKM. Trimming removed 6 bases from V and 12 bases from J, with 12 bases in between. The CDR3 extends over 11 amino acids. The CDR3 DNA is TGTGCCAGCAGGGCCGGGACATTGCAGTTCTTC. As protein: CASRAGTLQFF.

In this sample, this clone turned up a few times. The genes are TRBV11-2 and TRBJ1-6; 9 nucleotides line up with TRBD1. Per germline, CDR1 SGHAT and CDR2 FQNNGV. This CDR3 spans 15 amino acids. The junction had 8 bases not matched to a gene; V was cut back by 5 bases and J by 9 bases. For the CDR3, the DNA is TGTGCCAGCAGCCGGGGAACAGGGGGCGGTTCACCCCTCCACTTT. Its protein is CASSRGTGGGSPLHF.

Many counts were recorded for this clone. Within the sample, other DNA sequences also encode this same CDR3. J is TRBJ1-1 and V is TRBV5-1, with 8 bases that match TRBD1. The CDR3 is 14 amino acids. Trimming cost V 4 bases and J 2 bases; bases outside gene matches: 4. Per germline, CDR1 SGHRS and CDR2 YFSETQ. The CDR3 DNA reads as TGCGCCAGCAGCCCAGGACAGGGAAACACTGAAGCTTTCTTT. This sequence encodes CASSPGQGNTEAFF.

This chain connects TRBV4-1 to TRBJ1-5; 9 nucleotides agree with TRBD1. V lost 0 bases to trimming and J lost 7 bases; unmatched junction nucleotides: 7. The CDR3 loop spans 16 amino acids. Per germline, CDR1 MGHRA and CDR2 YSYEKL. The CDR3 DNA reads as TGCGCCAGCAGCCAAGATCCGGGACAGGGATGGCAGCCCCAGCATTTT. Protein sequence: CASSQDPGQGWQPQHF.

This chain links TRBV7-2 with TRBJ2-7; maybe TRBD2 (6 bases). With 1 base removed from V and 4 bases from J, the gap between germline ends came to 14 bases. The germline V gene encodes CDR1 SGHTA and CDR2 FQGNSA. This CDR3 has 15 amino acids. The CDR3 region has the DNA TGTGCCAGCAGCTTAGGGAGTAGCGGCGCGTACGAGCAGTACTTC. It translates to CASSLGSSGAYEQYF.